These 10 T cell receptor beta chains came from one sample sequenced in a study of T cell repertoires in cytomegalovirus infection. MiXCR was run by TCRdb on the reads, yielding one entry per CDR3 protein. The sample has about 260,000 distinct CDR3 sequences, roughly 13% seen once. The specimen sequenced was PBMCs. The origin of the receptors is a human donor in good health (CMV status not recorded). Some clones in this sample may be carry-over from other donors' samples.

In the case of this clonotype: A much more abundant neighbour one base away suggests this may be a read error. This chain connects TRBV7-2 to TRBJ2-7; 7 bases match TRBD2. The CDR3 has 17 residues. Looked up from germline, CDR1 is SGHTA and CDR2 is FQGNSA. Trimming at V came to 0 bases and at J to 3 bases, leaving 11 bases not matched to a gene. The CDR3 sequence: CASSLAVRERISYEQYF. The CDR3 DNA is TGTGCCAGCAGCTTAGCGGTGCGGGAGCGTATCAGCTACGAGCAGTACTTC. The full variable domain, its missing parts supplied by reference TRBV7-2 and TRBJ2-7, is GAGVSQSPSNKVTEKGKDVELRCDPISGHTALYWYRQSLGQGLEFLIYFQGNSAPDKSGLPSDRFSAERTGGSVSTLTIQRTQQEDSAVYLCASSLAVRERISYEQYFGPGTRLTVT.

This sequence joins TRBV5-4 and TRBJ1-1, with D maybe TRBD1 (6 bases). The CDR3 has 15 residues. Germline loops: CDR1 SGHNT, CDR2 YYREEE (reference sequence). The V end lost 5 bases, the J end lost 1 base, and 15 bases lay between the germline ends. CDR3: CASRGSRGQNTEAFF. The DNA of the CDR3 is TGTGCCAGCAGAGGCTCTAGGGGACAGAACACTGAAGCTTTCTTT.

This chain joins TRBV29-1 and TRBJ1-1; TRBD1 matches 8 bases. The CDR3 has 13 amino acids. V trimming: 4 bases; J trimming: 6 bases; junction bases outside the gene matches: 7. CDR1 is SQVTM and CDR2 is ANQGSEA in the germline V gene. The CDR3 DNA is TGCAGCGTTGCGGACAGGGTTTTAGCTGAAGCTTTCTTT. It codes for CSVADRVLAEAFF.

This clonotype showed up many times. J is TRBJ2-5 and V is TRBV7-9; 9 bases align to TRBD1. Germline values: CDR1 SEHNR, CDR2 FQNEAQ (reference sequence). This CDR3 has 14 amino acids. Trimming took 2 bases from V and 4 from J; bases not matched to a gene: 2. In nucleotides, the CDR3 is TGTGCCAGCAGCTTATCACAGGGGGCAGAGACCCAGTACTTC. Amino acids: CASSLSQGAETQYF.

This clonotype was seen at least ten times. The gene calls are TRBV7-2 and TRBJ2-7; the D gene is possibly TRBD2 (5 bases). V was clipped by 1 base and J by 7 bases, with 14 bases between them. The germline V gene has CDR1 SGHTA and CDR2 FQGNSA. The CDR3 runs 14 residues. The CDR3 loop is CASSLGTPSGEQYF. As DNA, the CDR3 is TGTGCCAGCAGCTTAGGTACACCCTCGGGGGAGCAGTACTTC. Based on the CDR3 plus reference TRBV7-2 and TRBJ2-7, the full variable domain is GAGVSQSPSNKVTEKGKDVELRCDPISGHTALYWYRQSLGQGLEFLIYFQGNSAPDKSGLPSDRFSAERTGGSVSTLTIQRTQQEDSAVYLCASSLGTPSGEQYFGPGTRLTVT.

The J gene is TRBJ1-6, the V gene TRBV25-1; 7 nucleotides match TRBD1. This CDR3 comprises 16 residues. The trim removed 0 bases at V and 5 bases at J, leaving 4 bases unmatched. Germline V gene data show CDR1 as MGHDK and CDR2 as SYGVNS. CDR3 loop: CASSEYKGANNSPLHF. The CDR3 region has the DNA TGTGCCAGCAGTGAATATAAGGGGGCGAATAATTCACCCCTCCACTTT. Full variable domain (missing parts from reference TRBV25-1 and TRBJ1-6): EADIYQTPRYLVIGTGKKITLECSQTMGHDKMYWYQQDPGMELHLIHYSYGVNSTEKGDLSSESTVSRIRTEHFPLTLESARPSHTSQYLCASSEYKGANNSPLHFGNGTRLTVT.

In this sample, this clonotype turned up many times. The chain recombines TRBV11-3 with TRBJ2-2; 7 bases align to TRBD1. V shed 6 bases, J shed 6 bases, and the junction held 10 bases outside the gene matches. This CDR3 comprises 15 residues. CDR1 SGHNT and CDR2 YENEEA come from the germline V gene. The DNA of the CDR3 is TGTGCCAGCAGTACCACAGGGGCAGCTGCCGGGGAGCTGTTTTTT. Its translation: CASSTTGAAAGELFF.

The chain links TRBV12-5 to TRBJ2-2, with D unclear. V lost 5 bases and J 4 bases, leaving 5 bases between the germline ends. The CDR3 spans 12 residues. The V gene's germline CDR1 is LGHNT and CDR2 FRNRAP. This CDR3 is CASGAVTGELFF. The DNA for the CDR3 is TGTGCTAGTGGTGCCGTCACCGGGGAGCTGTTTTTT.

The rearrangement uses TRBV5-1 and TRBJ1-4, with a weak D call TRBD1 (5 bases). Trimming shortened V by 0 bases and J by 2 bases, and 14 bases separated the two germline ends. This CDR3 spans 17 amino acids. Per germline, CDR1 SGHRS and CDR2 YFSETQ. The chain's CDR3 is CASSLASVTATNEKLFF. In DNA form, the CDR3 reads TGCGCCAGCAGCTTGGCCAGCGTGACAGCTACTAATGAAAAACTGTTTTTT.

This clonotype appeared many times. The genes are TRBV7-2 and TRBJ2-3; D is undetermined. V gave up 4 bases and J gave up 1 base, with 9 bases separating them. The CDR3 is made up of 14 amino acids. CDR1 and CDR2 (germline): SGHTA, FQGNSA. The CDR3 DNA sequence: TGTGCCAGCAGCTATAAGGGCCGCACAGATACGCAGTATTTT. This codes for CASSYKGRTDTQYF.